What follows are 18 T cell receptor beta chains derived from one specimen sequenced in a study of blood T cell repertoires in COVID-19. Using immunoSEQ multiplex PCR, the repertoire was profiled, and TCRdb retains in-frame clones only, with some absent. The sample yields roughly 340,000 clones, approximately 88% seen once. Sequencing was performed on peripheral blood. These receptors came from a woman in her thirties with COVID-19, enrolled during active disease.

The chain recombines TRBV29-1 with TRBJ1-2; TRBD1 matches at 7 bases. In germline, CDR1 is SQVTM, CDR2 ANQGSEA. V was clipped by 1 base and J by 2 bases; unmatched bases: 1. The CDR3 totals 13 residues. CDR3 nucleotides: TGCAGCGTTGAAGGACAGGGCAACTATGGCTACACCTTC. Amino acids: CSVEGQGNYGYTF. The whole variable domain, remainder taken from reference TRBV29-1 and TRBJ1-2, is SAVISQKPSRDICQRGTSLTIQCQVDSQVTMMFWYRQQPGQSLTLIATANQGSEATYESGFVIDKFPISRPNLTFSTLTVSNMSPEDSSIYLCSVEGQGNYGYTFGSGTRLTVV.

V gene TRBV3-1 (or the pseudogene TRBV3-2) combines with J gene TRBJ1-6, with D perhaps matching TRBD1 (5 bases). V was shortened by 4 bases and J by 5 bases, with 18 bases between the two germline ends. This CDR3 is built from 17 residues. Germline values: CDR1 LGHDT, CDR2 YNNKEL (reference sequence). The DNA of the CDR3 is TGTGCCAGCAGCCTTTTCTCCAAGGGGTGTGATAATTCACCCCTCCACTTT. Protein sequence: CASSLFSKGCDNSPLHF.

This clone appeared a few times. This sequence joins TRBV3-1 (or the pseudogene TRBV3-2) and TRBJ2-3, with 7 bases lining up with TRBD2. V was pared by 0 bases and J by 8 bases, with 11 bases of the junction left unmatched. Germline lookup yields CDR1 LGHDT and CDR2 YNNKEL (reference sequence). This CDR3 is built from 16 residues. CDR3 nucleotide sequence: TGTGCCAGCAGCCAAGACTGGGGGAGGGCCGGGGTTACGCAGTATTTT. Translation gives CASSQDWGRAGVTQYF.

The J gene is TRBJ1-1, the V gene TRBV10-1; possibly TRBD1 for D (5 bases). V was shortened by 0 bases and J by 11 bases, with 16 bases between the two germline ends. The germline gives CDR1 WNHNN, CDR2 SYGVQD (reference sequence). The CDR3 totals 14 residues. The CDR3 coding sequence is TGCGCCAGCAGTGAGTCGCCAGCGGGGGTTGAGGCTTTCTTT. Translating it yields CASSESPAGVEAFF.

This clone was counted a single time. The chain is built from TRBV19 and TRBJ1-5; TRBD1 agrees at 7 bases. Germline CDR1 is LNHDA and CDR2 is SQIVND (reference sequence). J was trimmed by 4 bases and V by 7 bases; bases with no gene match: 4. This CDR3 contains 13 residues. CDR3 sequence: CASTLTGNQPQHF. The CDR3 coding sequence is TGTGCCAGTACCTTGACAGGGAATCAGCCCCAGCATTTT.

The chain uses TRBV6-5 and TRBJ2-5; 11 nucleotides agree with TRBD1. The V and J ends lost 6 bases and 5 bases, in that order; junction bases with no gene match: 8. This CDR3 has 15 amino acids. Germline V gene sequence: CDR1 MNHEY, CDR2 SVGAGI. Here the CDR3 reads CASRLRGQGVETQYF. Here the CDR3 DNA reads TGTGCCAGCAGATTAAGGGGACAGGGGGTTGAGACCCAGTACTTC.

The V gene is TRBV7-6, the J gene TRBJ2-3; 12 bases line up with TRBD2. Germline CDR1 reads SGHVS; CDR2 reads FNYEAQ. This CDR3 contains 15 residues. Trimming took 7 bases from V and 3 from J; bases not matched to a gene: 5. The CDR3 sequence is CASKTSGSFTDTQYF. CDR3 DNA: TGTGCCAGCAAGACTAGCGGGAGTTTTACAGATACGCAGTATTTT.

This sequence joins TRBV28 and TRBJ2-7; D might be TRBD2 (5 bases). With 4 bases removed from V and 2 bases from J, the gap between germline ends came to 6 bases. This CDR3 is 12 amino acids long. Germline CDR1 reads MDHEN; CDR2 reads SYDVKM. The CDR3 bases are TGTGCCAGCAGTTCGAGGGCCTACGAGCAGTACGTC. This encodes CASSSRAYEQYV.

This rearrangement joins TRBV6-2 or TRBV6-3 to TRBJ1-5; the D gene is possibly TRBD1 (6 bases). Germline-derived CDR1 and CDR2 are MNHEY and SVGEGT. V gave up 3 bases and J gave up 6 bases, with 12 bases separating them. The CDR3 runs to 14 residues. CDR3 protein: CASSYGGRGQPQHF. CDR3 nucleotide sequence: TGTGCCAGCAGTTATGGGGGCAGGGGTCAGCCCCAGCATTTT.

This sequence joins TRBV4-1 and TRBJ2-1, with a possible D match to TRBD1 (6 bases). Germline assignment: CDR1 MGHRA and CDR2 YSYEKL. The CDR3 is 15 amino acids. Trimming cost V 4 bases and J 2 bases, with 12 bases left between them. This chain's CDR3 is CASSLGQITYNEQFF. In DNA form, the CDR3 reads TGCGCCAGCAGCCTAGGACAGATCACCTACAATGAGCAGTTCTTC.

This clone came up once. V is TRBV7-6 and J is TRBJ1-1, with D maybe TRBD1 (6 bases). Germline lookup yields CDR1 SGHVS and CDR2 FNYEAQ. With 0 bases removed from V and 5 bases from J, the gap between germline ends came to 13 bases. CDR3 length: 15 amino acids. CDR3 nucleotides: TGTGCCAGCAGCTTAGCAGCGTCAGGGGTAACTGAAGCTTTCTTT. Encoded protein: CASSLAASGVTEAFF.

V gene TRBV2 combines with J gene TRBJ1-3; 7 bases match TRBD1. Unmatched junction bases numbered 1, after V lost 2 bases and J lost 3 bases. In germline, CDR1 is SNHLY, CDR2 FYNNEI. This CDR3 region has 14 residues. CDR3 sequence: CASSEQGVGNTIYF. For the CDR3, the DNA is TGTGCCAGCAGTGAACAGGGGGTTGGAAACACCATATATTTT.

This chain uses TRBV7-2 with TRBJ2-5; 9 nucleotides agree with TRBD2. The J segment lost 1 base and the V segment lost 3 bases, leaving 6 bases of the junction unmatched. Germline lookup yields CDR1 SGHTA and CDR2 FQGNSA. This CDR3 comprises 16 residues. This CDR3 is CASSLLGSGGQETQYF. The CDR3 bases are TGTGCCAGCAGCTTGCTGGGTAGCGGGGGCCAAGAGACCCAGTACTTC.

As for this clone: Other DNA sequences from this sample encode an identical CDR3 as well. This chain connects TRBV6-5 to TRBJ1-1, with D possibly being TRBD1 (6 bases). The CDR3 is 14 residues long. V was clipped by 2 bases and J by 1 base, with 8 bases between them. The germline gives CDR1 MNHEY, CDR2 SVGAGI. The CDR3, as DNA: TGTGCCAGCAGTTACGGGGGCTCGAACACTGAAGCTTTCTTT. It specifies CASSYGGSNTEAFF.

The rearrangement links TRBV11-2 to TRBJ2-5; TRBD2 matches at 10 bases. Germline lookup yields CDR1 SGHAT and CDR2 FQNNGV. V trimming: 5 bases; J trimming: 4 bases; junction bases outside the gene matches: 7. The CDR3 extends over 15 amino acids. As DNA, the CDR3 is TGTGCCAGCAGCCCTACTAGCGGGAATGTAGAGACCCAGTACTTC. This codes for CASSPTSGNVETQYF.

The chain carries TRBV19 and TRBJ1-1, with 8 bases fitting TRBD1. The V gene end was trimmed by 5 bases and the J gene end by 5 bases; junction bases not matched to a gene: 10. In germline, CDR1 is LNHDA, CDR2 SQIVND (reference sequence). The CDR3 has 15 amino acids. The CDR3 loop reads CASSGRQGRDTEAFF. CDR3 DNA: TGTGCCAGTAGTGGCCGACAGGGGCGTGATACTGAAGCTTTCTTT.

This chain joins TRBV6-2 or TRBV6-3 and TRBJ1-1, with 10 bases aligning to TRBD1. V was pared by 4 bases and J by 7 bases, with 6 bases of the junction left unmatched. This CDR3 spans 14 amino acids. From germline, CDR1 is MNHEY and CDR2 SVGEGT. In nucleotides, the CDR3 is TGTGCCAGCAGTTTGGGACAGGGGTCTAGTGAAGCTTTCTTT. Translation: CASSLGQGSSEAFF.

This clone was recorded only once. The chain couples TRBV7-2 to TRBJ2-5; 10 bases align to TRBD2. V gave up 1 base and J gave up 4 bases; unmatched junction bases: 9. The CDR3 is 17 amino acids. CDR1 is SGHTA and CDR2 is FQGNSA in the germline V gene. The CDR3 loop is CASSLGRASGGLETQYF. In DNA form, the CDR3 reads TGTGCCAGCAGCTTAGGAAGGGCTAGCGGGGGATTAGAGACCCAGTACTTC. The full variable domain, rest sourced from reference TRBV7-2 and TRBJ2-5, is GAGVSQSPSNKVTEKGKDVELRCDPISGHTALYWYRQSLGQGLEFLIYFQGNSAPDKSGLPSDRFSAERTGGSVSTLTIQRTQQEDSAVYLCASSLGRASGGLETQYFGPGTRLLVL.